This record covers a single T cell receptor (beta chain). Its target is unknown. CDR1 is SGHRS, CDR2 YFSETQ, per germline. The CDR3 has 13 residues. The V gene lost 1 base and the J gene lost 4 bases, with 6 bases spanning the gap. This specimen belongs to a study of CD8+ T cells in alopecia areata. General study findings and limits: Sequencing of scalp tissue also captures the resident alphabeta T cells of normal skin. In lesional scalp, particularly from alopecia totalis/universalis, clonality was higher than in normal scalp.

The treatment was: oral pan-JAK inhibitor, 5-10 mg twice daily. RNA, once extracted, was reverse transcribed into cDNA for use as the sequencing template. The assay was immunoSEQ multiplex PCR, and TCRdb's table has in-frame clones only and misses some. This sample has about 210,000 clones, with 55% to 70% found just once. This chain joins TRBV5-1 and TRBJ1-5; unclear D gene. The material was CD4+ T cells sorted from blood, obtained at week 4, from a patient treated with tofacitinib. This receptor was taken from a human donor with alopecia areata. CDR3 loop: CASSLLGNQPQHF. DNA of the CDR3: TGCGCCAGCAGCTTGTTGGGGAATCAGCCCCAGCATTTT.